Following are 25 T cell receptor beta chains from one sample sequenced in a study of shared clonotypes between healthy human individuals. Data came from immunoSEQ multiplex PCR; TCRdb stores just in-frame clones and leaves some out. This table has roughly 1.4 million clones, 98% to 99% appearing once. Sequencing input: naive CD4+ T cells sorted from blood. Noted subset: CD45RA+ positively selected. The source of these receptors is a man aged 25-40 years in good health.

This chain joins TRBV10-3 and TRBJ1-2; D gene unclear. The V end lost 4 bases, the J end lost 3 bases, and 6 bases lay between the germline ends. There are 12 residues in the CDR3. From germline, CDR1 is ENHRY and CDR2 SYGVKD. CDR3 sequence: CAISATDYGYTF. Written as DNA, the CDR3 is TGTGCCATCAGTGCTACCGACTATGGCTACACCTTC.

V and J are TRBV7-6 and TRBJ1-2, with D perhaps TRBD1 (5 bases). V was trimmed by 1 base and J by 7 bases, leaving 13 bases between them. Germline CDR1 reads SGHVS; CDR2 reads FNYEAQ. The CDR3 is 14 amino acids. The CDR3 spells CASSLGQPGSGYTF. The CDR3 DNA is TGTGCCAGCAGCTTAGGACAGCCAGGGTCTGGCTACACCTTC. The full variable domain, with the rest looked up from reference TRBV7-6 and TRBJ1-2, is GAGVSQSPRYKVTKRGQDVALRCDPISGHVSLYWYRQALGQGPEFLTYFNYEAQQDKSGLPNDRFSAERPEGSISTLTIQRTEQRDSAMYRCASSLGQPGSGYTFGSGTRLTVV.

The chain employs TRBV6-1 and TRBJ2-7; perhaps D is TRBD1 or TRBD2 (5 bases each). The CDR3 extends over 14 amino acids. The germline gives CDR1 MNHNS, CDR2 SASEGT. V lost 1 base and J lost 3, with 10 bases in between. The CDR3 DNA reads TGTGCCAGCAGTGAAGGGGCAGGGAGCTACGAGCAGTACTTC. It encodes CASSEGAGSYEQYF.

This clone was seen just once. CDR3 protein: CASSAAAFLSYEQYF. The CDR3 DNA is TGCGCCAGCAGTGCCGCAGCGTTCCTCTCCTACGAGCAGTACTTC. The chain carries TRBV10-2 and TRBJ2-7; unclear D gene. Trimming took off 4 bases at V and 0 bases at J, with 13 bases between the two ends. Germline-derived CDR1 and CDR2 are WSHSY and SAAADI. The CDR3 runs 15 residues.

Details on this clone: Within the sample, other DNA sequences also encode this same CDR3. V usage is TRBV6-1 and J usage is TRBJ2-5, with unresolved D. This CDR3 contains 13 residues. CDR1 and CDR2 from the germline V gene are MNHNS and SASEGT. Between the trimmed V and J ends, which lost 6 bases and 3 bases, there was a span of 11 bases. Here the CDR3 DNA reads TGTGCCAGCAGAACCGGTGGAGAAGAGACCCAGTACTTC. Its translation is CASRTGGEETQYF.

This rearrangement joins TRBV6-1 to TRBJ2-7; D may be TRBD1 (5 bases). Germline assignment: CDR1 MNHNS and CDR2 SASEGT. The germline V and J ends were trimmed by 7 bases and 2 bases, with 15 bases remaining between them. The CDR3 totals 14 residues. The CDR3 reads CASIGQGRTYEQYF. The CDR3 DNA is TGTGCCAGCATTGGGCAGGGTAGAACCTACGAGCAGTACTTC.

The V gene is TRBV6-1, the J gene TRBJ2-7; D is uncertain. Trimming removed 8 bases at V and 4 bases at J, with 15 bases between. The CDR3 contains 13 residues. From germline, CDR1 is MNHNS and CDR2 SASEGT. CDR3 coding DNA: TGTGCCAGCGTAACTTCACGGGCGTACGAGCAGTACTTC. Its protein is CASVTSRAYEQYF.

V and J are TRBV7-9 and TRBJ1-2, with D tentatively TRBD1 (6 bases). V gave up 5 bases and J gave up 4 bases, with 23 bases separating them. In germline, CDR1 is SEHNR, CDR2 FQNEAQ (reference sequence). The CDR3 spans 17 residues. The DNA of the CDR3 is TGTGCCAGCAGCCCGGGACAAAGCGTCTTGCCTTCCTATGGCTACACCTTC. This encodes CASSPGQSVLPSYGYTF. Complete variable domain (other parts from reference TRBV7-9 and TRBJ1-2): DTGVSQNPRHKITKRGQNVTFRCDPISEHNRLYWYRQTLGQGPEFLTYFQNEAQLEKSRLLSDRFSAERPKGSFSTLEIQRTEQGDSAMYLCASSPGQSVLPSYGYTFGSGTRLTVV.

This clone was detected only once. This sample includes further DNA sequences coding for the same CDR3. The chain joins TRBV9 to TRBJ2-7, with a possible D match to TRBD1 (6 bases). The germline CDR1 and CDR2 sequences are SGDLS and YYNGEE. This CDR3 region has 14 residues. The germline V and J ends were trimmed by 0 bases and 2 bases, with 9 bases remaining between them. The CDR3 nucleotides are TGTGCCAGCAGCGTAGCGACAGGTACCTACGAGCAGTACTTC. Translated, it gives CASSVATGTYEQYF.

The rearrangement links TRBV29-1 to TRBJ2-1, with 16 bases aligning to TRBD2. Per germline, CDR1 SQVTM and CDR2 ANQGSEA. The CDR3 runs 18 residues. V shed 7 bases and J 8 bases; nucleotides not matched to a gene: 17. The CDR3 nucleotides read TGCAGCGCCAAGGGACTAGCGGGAGGGCAGGTACATGTGGATGAGCAGTTCTTC. Translated: CSAKGLAGGQVHVDEQFF.

V gene TRBV9 combines with J gene TRBJ2-7; 9 nucleotides agree with TRBD1. V was clipped by 0 bases and J by 6 bases; unmatched bases: 4. Germline V gene sequence: CDR1 SGDLS, CDR2 YYNGEE. The CDR3 totals 14 residues. The CDR3 DNA reads TGTGCCAGCAGCGTAGATACAGGGGGCGGCGAGCAGTACTTC. It is translated as CASSVDTGGGEQYF.

The CDR3 protein is CASNGTSGSCGETQYF. The CDR3, as DNA: TGCGCCAGCAACGGGACTAGCGGGAGTTGTGGAGAGACCCAGTACTTC. The gene calls are TRBV10-1 and TRBJ2-5; 14 bases agree with TRBD2. V lost 7 bases to trimming and J lost 4 bases; unmatched junction nucleotides: 8. In germline, CDR1 is WNHNN, CDR2 SYGVQD (reference sequence). This CDR3 contains 16 residues.

V and J are TRBV7-9 and TRBJ2-7; D gene unclear. V was clipped by 0 bases and J by 4 bases, with 16 bases between them. The CDR3 loop spans 16 amino acids. Germline V gene data show CDR1 as SEHNR and CDR2 as FQNEAQ (reference sequence). The CDR3 region is CASSLAMPGRQYEQYF. The DNA for the CDR3 is TGTGCCAGCAGCTTAGCTATGCCGGGTCGGCAATACGAGCAGTACTTC.

The chain carries TRBV4-2 and TRBJ2-5, with D possibly TRBD2 on 5 matching bases. Germline CDR1 is LGHNA and CDR2 is YNFKEQ. CDR3 length: 13 amino acids. V was trimmed by 3 bases and J by 4 bases, leaving 9 bases between them. CDR3 amino acids: CASSHPRVETQYF. The CDR3 DNA reads as TGTGCCAGCAGCCACCCGAGGGTAGAGACCCAGTACTTC.

As to this clone: The same CDR3 can be traced to other DNA sequences in this sample. The chain couples TRBV25-1 to TRBJ1-4; D call uncertain. The germline V gene encodes CDR1 MGHDK and CDR2 SYGVNS. Trimming cost V 6 bases and J 0 bases, with 5 bases left between them. CDR3 length equals 13 residues. Here the CDR3 DNA reads TGTGCCAGCAGGCGGGCAACTAATGAAAAACTGTTTTTT. This gives the protein CASRRATNEKLFF.

The chain links TRBV2 to TRBJ2-3; D possibly corresponds to TRBD1 (5 bases). Per germline, CDR1 SNHLY and CDR2 FYNNEI. V lost 5 bases to trimming and J lost 3 bases, with 9 bases between them. The CDR3 spans 13 residues. CDR3 in amino acids: CASSMYRTDTQYF. The CDR3 DNA reads as TGTGCCAGCAGTATGTACAGGACAGATACGCAGTATTTT.

CDR3 sequence reads: CASRDRDTEAFF. CDR3 nucleotides: TGTGCCAGCAGGGACAGGGACACTGAAGCTTTCTTT. The chain carries TRBV6-1 and TRBJ1-1; TRBD1 matches 8 bases. This CDR3 has 12 amino acids. CDR1 and CDR2 from the germline V gene are MNHNS and SASEGT. V lost 6 bases, J lost 3 bases, and 0 bases stayed unmatched.

The V gene is TRBV7-9, the J gene TRBJ2-3; 8 bases fit TRBD2. Unmatched junction bases numbered 20, after V lost 9 bases and J lost 0 bases. Germline-derived CDR1 and CDR2 are SEHNR and FQNEAQ (reference sequence). The CDR3 length is 19 residues. This CDR3 reads CASQGFAGTSVSSTDTQYF. The CDR3 DNA sequence: TGTGCCAGTCAGGGGTTTGCCGGGACTAGTGTTTCTAGCACAGATACGCAGTATTTT. Looking up the rest from reference TRBV7-9 and TRBJ2-3 gives the full variable domain: DTGVSQNPRHKITKRGQNVTFRCDPISEHNRLYWYRQTLGQGPEFLTYFQNEAQLEKSRLLSDRFSAERPKGSFSTLEIQRTEQGDSAMYLCASQGFAGTSVSSTDTQYFGPGTRLTVL.

The chain is built from TRBV2 and TRBJ2-7; D remains unclear. Germline V gives CDR1 SNHLY, CDR2 FYNNEI. V dropped 7 bases and J dropped 2 bases, with 12 bases sitting between them. There are 13 residues in the CDR3. The CDR3 sequence: CASNSLPTYEQYF. CDR3 bases: TGTGCCAGCAACAGCCTACCAACCTACGAGCAGTACTTC.

About this clone itself: The same CDR3 arises from other DNA sequences in this sample as well. This sequence joins TRBV9 and TRBJ2-1; no definite D call. V was pared by 2 bases and J by 5 bases, with 8 bases between. Germline CDR1 reads SGDLS; CDR2 reads YYNGEE. The CDR3 spans 13 residues. CDR3 in amino acids: CASSVGANNEQFF. For the CDR3, the DNA is TGTGCCAGCAGCGTTGGAGCCAACAATGAGCAGTTCTTC.

V gene TRBV5-4 combines with J gene TRBJ1-1; 7 bases fit TRBD1. Germline CDR1 SGHNT, CDR2 YYREEE (reference sequence). Germline trimming cut 4 bases from V and 6 bases from J; bases unmatched to any gene: 6. This CDR3 has 13 residues. The CDR3 is CASSPGQVPEAFF. CDR3 DNA: TGTGCCAGCAGCCCCGGACAGGTCCCTGAAGCTTTCTTT.

The chain is built from TRBV5-1 and TRBJ2-1; 9 bases line up with TRBD1. Trimming took 0 bases from V and 10 from J; bases not matched to a gene: 11. CDR3 length equals 16 residues. CDR1 and CDR2 (germline): SGHRS, YFSETQ. The CDR3 bases are TGCGCCAGCAGCTTGGAGCTCGGACAGGGGAAACAGGAGCAGTTCTTC. The encoded protein is CASSLELGQGKQEQFF.

The V and J genes are TRBV5-1 and TRBJ2-7; D gene ambiguous. Germline CDR1 is SGHRS and CDR2 is YFSETQ. The CDR3 contains 12 residues. V was cut by 1 base and J by 7 bases, with 9 bases left in between. CDR3 loop: CASSLPAGEQYF. In DNA form, the CDR3 reads TGCGCCAGCAGCTTGCCAGCAGGAGAGCAGTACTTC.

Comments on this clone: This specimen includes other DNA sequences encoding the same CDR3. The V gene is TRBV28, the J gene TRBJ1-2; D is undetermined. The CDR3 spans 11 residues. Trimming left V 7 bases short and J 0 bases short, with 3 bases between. CDR1 MDHEN and CDR2 SYDVKM come from the germline V gene. CDR3 nucleotides: TGTGCCAGCACTGCTAACTATGGCTACACCTTC. Encoded protein: CASTANYGYTF.

The chain recombines TRBV30 with TRBJ2-3; no clear D. CDR3 length: 13 residues. Germline V gene lookup returns CDR1 GTSNPN and CDR2 SVGIG (reference sequence). The germline V and J ends were trimmed by 0 bases and 4 bases, with 8 bases remaining between them. The CDR3 DNA reads TGTGCCTGGAGTGTACGGTTTGCAGATACGCAGTATTTT. Its translation: CAWSVRFADTQYF.